This T cell receptor (beta chain) emerged from a study of cytomegalovirus exposure and HLA in healthy donors. Across the study: The study's early data release held about 85 million unique TCRs from HLA-typed donors.

The PCR employed 60 Vbeta primers together with 13 Jbeta primers. Study processing details: In a later analysis, around 12 million of tens of millions of unique beta chains occurred in at least two donors. TCRdb keeps only in-frame clones here, not all; method: immunoSEQ multiplex PCR. That table supplies the V and J calls and clone size; D and trimming were determined from the DNA. This sample carries 25,000 to 30,000 clones, 70% of them seen once, and the ten largest clones take 4% to 4.5%. As regards this clone: Its target is unknown.

General observations from the study: Prediction of most subjects' HLA-A and HLA-B alleles by TCR beta sequences was reportedly accurate. Cytomegalovirus-associated TCR beta chains were listed, numbering some 150.

Unmatched junction bases numbered 0, after V lost 4 bases and J lost 0 bases. The germline gives CDR1 MDHEN, CDR2 SYDVKM. The CDR3 has 14 residues. The chain uses TRBV28 and TRBJ1-3; TRBD1 matches 7 bases. This TCR derives from a woman in her 50s in good health and CMV-seronegative. Input material: PBMCs. CDR3 nucleotides: TGTGCCAGCAGTTGGGACAGCTCTGGAAACACCATATATTTT. Protein: CASSWDSSGNTIYF.